Sequencing of this T cell receptor (beta chain) was carried out in a study of cytomegalovirus exposure and HLA in healthy donors. With regard to this clone: The target antigen is unknown.

Using immunoSEQ multiplex PCR, the repertoire was profiled, and TCRdb retains in-frame clones only, with some absent. The table shows about 98,000 clones, with around 88% occurring only once. CDR1 is SNHLY, CDR2 FYNNEI, per germline. The CDR3 is made up of 15 amino acids. V was clipped by 6 bases and J by 7 bases; unmatched bases: 12. Broader study findings: It was reportedly the case that the classifier diagnosed cytomegalovirus status with high specificity and sensitivity.

The chain uses TRBV2 and TRBJ1-2, with TRBD1 identical over 9 bases. Specimen: PBMCs. The TCR sequence derives from a woman under 40 in good health and CMV-seronegative. Here the CDR3 DNA reads TGTGCCAGCAGCCCCCGACAGGGGGACTTAGGTGGCTACACCTTC. Its translation is CASSPRQGDLGGYTF.